The source of this T cell receptor (beta chain) is a study of neoadjuvant anti-PD-1 for oral cavity cancer. Notes on the study in general: TCR analyses covered only a few patients per response group.

Details on this clone: Its antigen is unidentified.

The repertoire was sequenced with immunoSEQ multiplex PCR; TCRdb's copy has only in-frame clones and lacks some. The sample carries 14,000 or so clones, less than 75% recorded once. The sample's time point: after neoadjuvant nivolumab, at surgical resection. PBMCs were not maintained or expanded in culture before analysis. This CDR3 is built from 14 residues. Germline values: CDR1 SNHLY, CDR2 FYNNEI. V lost 7 bases and J lost 9, with 19 bases in between. This material consisted of PBMCs, taken after nivolumab (anti-PD-1) treatment. The sequence was obtained from a person aged 40-85 years with oral cavity squamous cell carcinoma. The rearrangement uses TRBV2 and TRBJ1-5; unclear D gene. The CDR3 loop reads CASKRTALMGPQHF. CDR3 in DNA: TGTGCCAGCAAGAGGACCGCTCTTATGGGGCCCCAGCATTTT.